Reported below is one T cell receptor (beta chain). Its antigen is currently unknown. V dropped 0 bases and J dropped 4 bases, with 2 bases sitting between them. Per germline, CDR1 SGHNT and CDR2 YYREEE (reference sequence). The CDR3 is 13 amino acids. This specimen comes from a study of OX40 agonist ivuxolimab in advanced cancers. Study findings and constraints: Clonal expansion from baseline to week 6 occurred in both CD4+ and CD8+ T cells.

TCRdb's table, derived via immunoSEQ multiplex PCR, lists solely in-frame clones and lacks some. Among 60,000 to 90,000 clones listed, roughly 80% were seen once. The source was CD4+ or CD8+ T cells sorted from blood, collected in a trial of the OX40 agonist ivuxolimab. The receptor's source is an adult with an advanced solid tumor such as melanoma, head and neck, liver or kidney cancer. The chain carries TRBV5-4 and TRBJ2-6; D is uncertain. CDR3 residues: CASSLEGANVLTF. Here the CDR3 DNA reads TGTGCCAGCAGCTTGGAGGGGGCCAACGTCCTGACTTTC.